These 8 T cell receptor beta chains came from one sample sequenced in a study of shared clonotypes between healthy human individuals. Naive CD8 cells lacked CD45RO and underwent positive selection for CCR7, leaving out terminally differentiated effector memory CD45RA+ cells. TCRdb's table, derived via immunoSEQ multiplex PCR, lists solely in-frame clones and lacks some. Of about 2.2 million clones listed, 90% to 95% were seen once; the top ten hold under 2%. The source material was naive CD8+ T cells from PBMCs. These receptors all come from a man younger than 35 in good health. Some clones in this sample may be carry-over from other donors' samples.

The rearrangement uses TRBV30 and TRBJ1-6; tentatively, D is TRBD1 (5 bases). Trimming shortened V by 1 base and J by 8 bases, and 15 bases separated the two germline ends. The CDR3 is 15 amino acids. Looked up from germline, CDR1 is GTSNPN and CDR2 is SVGIG (reference sequence). The CDR3 sequence is CAWSGGDSVHSPLHF. CDR3 nucleotides: TGTGCCTGGAGTGGGGGAGACAGTGTGCATTCACCCCTCCACTTT.

V is TRBV2 and J is TRBJ2-3; tentative D call: TRBD1 (6 bases). V gave up 5 bases and J gave up 1 base, with 13 bases separating them. The CDR3 extends over 15 amino acids. Germline values: CDR1 SNHLY, CDR2 FYNNEI. Written as DNA, the CDR3 is TGTGCCAGCAGTCCCGTCAGGGGAGGCACAGATACGCAGTATTTT. This codes for CASSPVRGGTDTQYF.

This rearrangement joins TRBV28 to TRBJ2-1; the match to TRBD2 covers 7 bases. Germline V gene sequence: CDR1 MDHEN, CDR2 SYDVKM. V shed 10 bases, J shed 8 bases, and the junction held 11 bases outside the gene matches. The CDR3 extends over 13 amino acids. As DNA, the CDR3 is TGTGCCACCCATGATGACACTAGCGATGAGCAGTTCTTC. It encodes CATHDDTSDEQFF.

The chain employs TRBV11-2 and TRBJ2-2, with TRBD1 as a possible D gene (6 bases). Germline V CDR1 and CDR2: SGHAT, FQNNGV. V was pared by 1 base and J by 4 bases, with 10 bases between. This CDR3 contains 15 residues. This CDR3 is CASSLVRGSTGELFF. CDR3 coding DNA: TGTGCCAGCAGCTTAGTCAGGGGTAGCACCGGGGAGCTGTTTTTT.

Comment on this clone: Other DNA sequences in this specimen translate into the identical CDR3. J is TRBJ2-7 and V is TRBV29-1, with D perhaps TRBD2 (5 bases). Germline V CDR1 and CDR2: SQVTM, ANQGSEA. The CDR3 sequence is 11 residues long. The V and J ends lost 6 bases and 2 bases respectively, with 8 bases between them. The CDR3 DNA sequence: TGCAGCGTCGGGAAGACCTACGAGCAGTACTTC. Its protein product is CSVGKTYEQYF.

The rearrangement uses TRBV28 and TRBJ2-7; TRBD1 is a possible D gene (6 bases). This CDR3 comprises 14 residues. The germline V gene encodes CDR1 MDHEN and CDR2 SYDVKM. Trimming removed 6 bases at V and 2 bases at J, with 14 bases between. The CDR3 nucleotides read TGTGCCAGCAGCCAAACAGGGAGTCCCTACGAGCAGTACTTC. Residues: CASSQTGSPYEQYF.

The genes are TRBV9 and TRBJ2-2; no clear D gene. This CDR3 is 15 amino acids long. Germline lookup yields CDR1 SGDLS and CDR2 YYNGEE. Trimming shortened V by 0 bases and J by 3 bases, and 9 bases separated the two germline ends. CDR3 amino acids: CASSVAERHTGELFF. CDR3 coding DNA: TGTGCCAGCAGCGTAGCGGAACGGCACACCGGGGAGCTGTTTTTT.

V is TRBV5-6 and J is TRBJ1-2, with a tentative D call TRBD1 (5 bases). CDR1 SGHDT and CDR2 YYEEEE come from the germline V gene. The germline V and J ends were trimmed by 0 bases and 7 bases, with 13 bases remaining between them. The CDR3 extends over 14 amino acids. CDR3 loop: CASSLGGNSGGYTF. The CDR3 DNA is TGTGCCAGCAGCTTGGGGGGGAACTCGGGTGGCTACACCTTC. The complete variable domain, with remaining parts taken from reference TRBV5-6 and TRBJ1-2, reads DAGVTQSPTHLIKTRGQQVTLRCSPKSGHDTVSWYQQALGQGPQFIFQYYEEEERQRGNFPDRFSGHQFPNYSSELNVNALLLGDSALYLCASSLGGNSGGYTFGSGTRLTVV.